A selection of T cell receptor beta chains follows, all from one sample in a study of blood T cell repertoires in COVID-19. Here immunoSEQ multiplex PCR was the method, and the copy in TCRdb shows in-frame clones only, minus some. Of more than 85,000 clones in the sample, less than 85% were seen once. Sample: peripheral blood. These receptors originate from a woman older than 75 with acute or convalescent COVID-19. Each CDR3 is given without its conserved first and last residue.

>TRBJ1-2|TRBV11-2
ASSRQGFGYT
>TRBJ1-1|TRBV6-2/TRBV6-3
ASSYPSTEAF
>TRBJ1-2|TRBV3-1/TRBV3-2
ASSREGNGYT
>TRBJ2-3|TRBV7-7
ASSLARDRGLDTQY
>TRBJ2-3|TRBV5-1
ASREQGEDTQY
>TRBJ1-4|TRBV24-1
ATSDLQGWSTNEKLF
>TRBJ1-1|TRBV19
ASSITPGGNTEAF
>TRBJ1-2|TRBV7-2
ASSSPGTFYGYT
>TRBJ2-7|TRBV6-5
ASLYRREISYEQY
>TRBJ1-1|TRBV3-1/TRBV3-2
ASSPGGTNTEAF
>TRBJ2-1|TRBV6-2/TRBV6-3
ASSYPEGRGSSYNEQF
>TRBJ2-3|TRBV27
ASSLGQTPRTDTQY
>TRBJ1-1|TRBV12-3/TRBV12-4
ASSFGGQAGAF
>TRBJ2-1|TRBV20-1
SASPPTSAVEQF
>TRBJ2-7|TRBV7-6
ASSLDAGITYEQY
>TRBJ1-4|TRBV4-1
ASSQPGTATNEKLF
>TRBJ2-1|TRBV23-1
ASSQSAGCSYNEQF
>TRBJ1-1|TRBV2
ASIYRGGDTEAF
>TRBJ2-2|TRBV7-2
ASSTADRGAGELF
>TRBJ1-4|TRBV6-2/TRBV6-3
ASSYDGNTQNEKLF
>TRBJ2-3|TRBV18
ASSPGTGRQDTQY
>TRBJ1-1|TRBV5-1
ASRQDQGRNTEAF
>TRBJ1-2|TRBV7-9
ASSLEGDRVTYGYT
>TRBJ1-2|TRBV3-1/TRBV3-2
ASSQEGVTQRGYT
>TRBJ2-1|TRBV5-6
ASSLPEVKVDEQF
>TRBJ2-7|TRBV14
ASSQDEALPYEQY
>TRBJ2-7|TRBV6-2/TRBV6-3
ASSHSMGLAGAAGYEQY
>TRBJ2-3|TRBV11-2
ASSLGAPGLAGGDTQY
>TRBJ2-1|TRBV3-1/TRBV3-2
ASSQRVFAGAGNEQF
>TRBJ1-2|TRBV4-1
ASSQELRGLVSGYGYT
>TRBJ2-7|TRBV4-1
ASSSPPRGPRSYEQY
>TRBJ1-1|TRBV5-1
ASGPTSRTAEAF
>TRBJ1-3|TRBV7-2
ASSFTGTGGFGSGNTIY
>TRBJ2-3|TRBV18
ASSRDRVNTDTQY
>TRBJ1-2|TRBV18
ASSPDQDRGPSGYT
>TRBJ1-1|TRBV19
ASSINRGDTEAF
>TRBJ1-6|TRBV12-3/TRBV12-4
ASSFPGGKFH
>TRBJ2-3|TRBV9
ASSVSPGSTDTQY
>TRBJ2-4|TRBV5-1
ASSLGLEAKNIQY
>TRBJ1-5|TRBV28
ASSFAGPNQPQH
>TRBJ1-1|TRBV18
ASSVQGLGEAF
>TRBJ2-5|TRBV24-1
ATKSPQETQY
>TRBJ1-6|TRBV7-9
ASSLATYNSPLH
>TRBJ2-7|TRBV4-2
ASSRGLAGLEGGYEQY
>TRBJ2-1|TRBV28
ASSSPSGQHSNEQF
>TRBJ2-4|TRBV18
ARHLWTGGIQY
>TRBJ1-2|TRBV2
ASSEMVAEPR
>TRBJ2-2|TRBV2
ASSERGTGELF